One and the same sample provided the 18 T cell receptor beta chains below, sequenced in a study of cytomegalovirus exposure and HLA in healthy donors. This PCR relied on a set of 60 Vbeta primers and 13 Jbeta primers. The repertoire was sequenced with immunoSEQ multiplex PCR; TCRdb's copy has only in-frame clones and lacks some. In the table there are under 170,000 clones, about 64% of which are singletons. The specimen was PBMCs. The receptors were sampled from a woman in her sixties in good health and CMV-seropositive.

The chain links TRBV5-1 to TRBJ2-2; no firm D call. Germline CDR1 SGHRS, CDR2 YFSETQ. Trimming shortened V by 0 bases and J by 9 bases, and 6 bases separated the two germline ends. This CDR3 comprises 12 residues. The CDR3 nucleotides are TGCGCCAGCAGCTTGGGCGGCAGGGAGCTGTTTTTT. Amino acid sequence: CASSLGGRELFF.

This clone is a singleton in its sample. The chain carries TRBV28 and TRBJ2-1; tentative D call: TRBD1 (5 bases). Germline lookup yields CDR1 MDHEN and CDR2 SYDVKM. Trimming cost V 7 bases and J 9 bases, with 22 bases left between them. There are 15 residues in the CDR3. CDR3 amino acids: CASTKGILQGGEQFF. CDR3 in DNA: TGTGCCAGCACGAAGGGGATCCTCCAGGGCGGTGAGCAGTTCTTC.

The CDR3 sequence: CASSFGTGAFF. The CDR3, as DNA: TGTGCCAGCAGCTTCGGGACAGGAGCTTTCTTT. This chain links TRBV7-9 with TRBJ1-1; 8 positions match TRBD1. Trimming at V came to 3 bases and at J to 10 bases, leaving 1 base not matched to a gene. Per germline, CDR1 SEHNR and CDR2 FQNEAQ (reference sequence). The CDR3 runs 11 residues.

V gene TRBV2 combines with J gene TRBJ2-7; 10 bases are shared with TRBD2. From germline, CDR1 is SNHLY and CDR2 FYNNEI. The CDR3 loop spans 19 amino acids. V shed 6 bases, J shed 5 bases, and the junction held 22 bases outside the gene matches. The CDR3 DNA reads as TGTGCCAGCAGAACGGGACGGCTCGCGGGGCTAGCGGGAGATGACGAGCAGTACTTC. Translation: CASRTGRLAGLAGDDEQYF.

The V call is TRBV4-1, the J call TRBJ1-5; possible D gene TRBD1, 6 bases. The CDR3 contains 13 residues. Germline V gene data show CDR1 as MGHRA and CDR2 as YSYEKL. V lost 3 bases and J lost 4, with 7 bases in between. The CDR3 DNA reads as TGCGCCAGCAGCCAGGACAGAAATCAGCCCCAGCATTTT. Encoded protein: CASSQDRNQPQHF.

This clone was recorded once. The chain is built from TRBV5-3 and TRBJ2-5, with D perhaps matching TRBD1 (5 bases). TRBV5-3 is an ORF for which the function is uncertain. Trimming shortened V by 5 bases and J by 0 bases, and 11 bases separated the two germline ends. CDR3 length: 14 amino acids. Written as DNA, the CDR3 is TGTGCCAGAAGACCCAGGACAAACCAAGAGACCCAGTACTTC. Amino acid sequence: CARRPRTNQETQYF.

Only a few counts were recorded for this clone. The rearrangement links TRBV14 to TRBJ2-3, with 8 bases identical to TRBD2. CDR1 SGHDN and CDR2 FVKESK come from the germline V gene. This CDR3 region has 16 residues. The ends lost 2 bases at V and 2 bases at J; junction bases unmatched: 6. In DNA form, the CDR3 reads TGTGCCAGCAGCCAATACGGGAGGGCCTTCACAGATACGCAGTATTTT. It is translated as CASSQYGRAFTDTQYF.

The chain employs TRBV9 and TRBJ2-1, with D hard to call. The CDR3 is made up of 16 amino acids. V was clipped by 1 base and J by 4 bases, with 15 bases between them. Germline lookup yields CDR1 SGDLS and CDR2 YYNGEE. Here the CDR3 DNA reads TGTGCCAGCAGCGTAAATTCAGCTAGTTCATACAATGAGCAGTTCTTC. This gives the protein CASSVNSASSYNEQFF.

The chain has TRBV5-1 and TRBJ2-1; 10 bases map to TRBD1. The germline CDR1 and CDR2 sequences are SGHRS and YFSETQ. CDR3 length: 16 amino acids. With 4 bases clipped from V and 2 bases from J, the junction kept 6 bases outside the gene matches. CDR3 sequence (DNA): TGCGCCAGCAGCCTCCGACAGGGGGCTACCTACAATGAGCAGTTCTTC. Translating it yields CASSLRQGATYNEQFF. The variable domain in full, with the rest retrieved from reference TRBV5-1 and TRBJ2-1, is KAGVTQTPRYLIKTRGQQVTLSCSPISGHRSVSWYQQTPGQGLQFLFEYFSETQRNKGNFPGRFSGRQFSNSRSEMNVSTLELGDSALYLCASSLRQGATYNEQFFGPGTRLTVL.

This clone has more than one count but fewer than ten. The chain uses TRBV25-1 and TRBJ2-5; no reliable D call. The ends were cut back, 1 base at V and 2 bases at J, with 14 bases in the middle. Germline V gene sequence: CDR1 MGHDK, CDR2 SYGVNS. This CDR3 has 16 residues. CDR3 nucleotide sequence: TGTGCCAGCAGTGAATCTGGGTCTAGAGTTCAAGAGACCCAGTACTTC. Its protein product is CASSESGSRVQETQYF.

The V call is TRBV6-6, the J call TRBJ2-1; 8 bases are shared with TRBD2. The CDR3 has 15 residues. Germline CDR1 and CDR2: MNHNY and SVGAGI (reference sequence). After removal of 6 bases from V and 0 bases from J, the junction contained 4 bases not matched to a gene. In nucleotides, the CDR3 is TGTGCCAGCAGACTTAGCGGGACCTCCTACAATGAGCAGTTCTTC. This translates into CASRLSGTSYNEQFF.

This clone has more than one count but fewer than ten. This chain joins TRBV7-9 and TRBJ1-1; 8 bases match TRBD1. The CDR3 runs 16 residues. From germline, CDR1 is SEHNR and CDR2 FQNEAQ (reference sequence). V lost 4 bases, J lost 4 bases, and 11 bases stayed unmatched. The CDR3 here is CASSYIGQGWGTEAFF. CDR3 bases: TGTGCCAGCAGCTATATCGGACAGGGTTGGGGCACTGAAGCTTTCTTT.

V and J are TRBV10-2 and TRBJ1-2; 10 positions agree with TRBD1. Trimming at V came to 7 bases and at J to 4 bases, leaving 6 bases not matched to a gene. This CDR3 has 14 residues. CDR1 WSHSY and CDR2 SAAADI come from the germline V gene. The CDR3 bases are TGCGCCAGCAAGGGGACAGGGGACACCTATGGCTACACCTTC. It encodes CASKGTGDTYGYTF.

The genes are TRBV29-1 and TRBJ2-1; 8 bases map to TRBD1. Trimming removed 7 bases from V and 2 bases from J; junction bases left unmatched: 7. CDR1 is SQVTM and CDR2 is ANQGSEA in the germline V gene. The CDR3 is 14 residues long. This chain's CDR3 is CSGTTGEAYNEQFF. The CDR3 DNA reads TGCAGCGGGACGACAGGGGAGGCCTACAATGAGCAGTTCTTC.

This clone was seen more than once but under ten times. Written as DNA, the CDR3 is TGTGCCAGCAGCCTGGACAGGGTAGATGGCTACACCTTC. Protein: CASSLDRVDGYTF. The gene calls are TRBV5-4 and TRBJ1-2, with 8 nucleotides matching TRBD1. Trimming at V came to 4 bases and at J to 6 bases, leaving 5 bases not matched to a gene. CDR1 and CDR2 from the germline V gene are SGHNT and YYREEE (reference sequence). The CDR3 contains 13 residues.

The rearrangement joins TRBV5-8 to TRBJ2-7; 7 positions agree with TRBD2. In germline, CDR1 is SGHTS, CDR2 YDEGEE. V was pared by 2 bases and J by 2 bases, with 4 bases of the junction left unmatched. The CDR3 spans 14 residues. The CDR3 loop reads CASSFEAGAYEQYF. The CDR3 coding sequence is TGTGCCAGCAGCTTCGAGGCGGGAGCCTACGAGCAGTACTTC. The full variable domain, completed using reference TRBV5-8 and TRBJ2-7, is EAGVTQSPTHLIKTRGQQATLRCSPISGHTSVYWYQQALGLGLQFLLWYDEGEERNRGNFPPRFSGRQFPNYSSELNVNALELEDSALYLCASSFEAGAYEQYFGPGTRLTVT.

This clone occurred a few times. V is TRBV5-4 and J is TRBJ2-1; TRBD2 matches at 8 bases. V lost 0 bases to trimming and J lost 6 bases; unmatched junction nucleotides: 8. The V gene's germline CDR1 is SGHNT and CDR2 YYREEE (reference sequence). The CDR3 has 16 residues. CDR3 sequence: CASSLAAGGPTNEQFF. CDR3 bases: TGTGCCAGCAGCTTGGCTGCGGGAGGTCCCACCAATGAGCAGTTCTTC.

V usage is TRBV19 and J usage is TRBJ2-5, with 7 bases matching TRBD1. Germline assignment: CDR1 LNHDA and CDR2 SQIVND (reference sequence). V shed 6 bases, J shed 6 bases, and the junction held 10 bases outside the gene matches. CDR3 length equals 14 residues. The CDR3 DNA reads TGTGCCAGTAGACCAGTAGGGGGCTCGAAGACCCAGTACTTC. It codes for CASRPVGGSKTQYF.